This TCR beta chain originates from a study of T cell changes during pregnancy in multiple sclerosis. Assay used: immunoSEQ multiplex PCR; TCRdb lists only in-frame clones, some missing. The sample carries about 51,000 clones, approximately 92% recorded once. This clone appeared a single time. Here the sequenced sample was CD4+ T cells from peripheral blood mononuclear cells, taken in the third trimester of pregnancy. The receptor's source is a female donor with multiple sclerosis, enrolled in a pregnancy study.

The CDR3 sequence: CASSATGAEQFF. In DNA, the CDR3 is TGTGCCAGCTCAGCGACAGGGGCTGAGCAGTTCTTC. The V gene is TRBV18, the J gene TRBJ2-1, with 8 bases that match TRBD1. The CDR3 has 12 residues. The V and J ends lost 5 bases and 9 bases, in that order; junction bases with no gene match: 3. CDR1 and CDR2 from the germline V gene are KGHSH and LQKENI.